The clone carrying this T cell receptor beta chain was detected ten times or more. These data come from a study of T-cell reconstitution after alpha-beta-depleted transplantation in children. The library targeted TCRbeta and was prepared with unique molecular identifiers. TCRdb reprocessed the PCR reads with MiXCR, giving one entry per CDR3 protein. The repertoire holds some 590,000 distinct CDR3 sequences, with roughly a tenth as singletons. The CDR3 has 16 residues. Unmatched junction bases numbered 10, after V lost 1 base and J lost 2 bases. The germline V gene encodes CDR1 DFQATT and CDR2 SNEGSKA (reference sequence).

The V gene is TRBV20-1, the J gene TRBJ2-5; TRBD1 matches at 7 bases. The starting material was PBMCs from the stem cell graft donor, obtained from the stem cell graft. This receptor was obtained from a human donor who donated a stem cell graft to a child with acute myeloid leukemia. This CDR3 is CSARGDRVREQETQYF. In DNA, the CDR3 is TGCAGTGCTAGAGGAGACAGGGTACGAGAGCAAGAGACCCAGTACTTC.